This entry describes one TCR beta chain. Its antigen remains unknown. All donors qualified as healthy HIV-negative adults and had experienced no recent acute infections or vaccinations. The data are from a study of shared clonotypes between healthy human individuals. Whole-study results and caveats: Shared clonotypes: roughly 4.5% naive CD4, about 4% naive CD8, about 2.5% memory CD4, approximately 0.41% memory CD8. Sampling covered nothing but blood. Tissue TCR repertoires likely differ from those found in blood. Generation probabilities were higher for clonotypes shared across all four sorted-subset donors than for unshared ones.

Clones were sequenced by immunoSEQ multiplex PCR, and TCRdb holds only the in-frame ones, with some missing. The table lists about 1.5 million clones, 95% to 99% of them singletons. V dropped 2 bases and J dropped 4 bases, with 8 bases sitting between them. CDR1 is MGHRA, CDR2 YSYEKL, per germline. CDR3 length equals 13 residues. This sequence originates from a man between 25 and 39 years old in good health. The chain employs TRBV4-1 and TRBJ2-5, with D possibly being TRBD2 (5 bases). The sequenced sample consisted of naive CD4+ T cells sorted from blood. Subset of the sample: CD45RA+ positively selected. The CDR3 DNA reads TGCGCCAGCAGCCAATGGGAGAGAGAGACCCAGTACTTC. It translates to CASSQWERETQYF.